These 27 T cell receptor beta chains share one sample of origin, sequenced in a study of shared clonotypes between healthy human individuals. Clones were sequenced by immunoSEQ multiplex PCR, and TCRdb holds only the in-frame ones, with some missing. The data show hundreds of thousands of clones, with 96% seen just once and 0.2% to 0.25% held by the top ten. Terminally differentiated effector memory CD45RA+ cells were excluded from the naive CD8 cells, which were CD45RO-negative and positively selected for CCR7. The sequenced material came from naive CD8+ T cells sorted from blood. Receptors originate from a man aged 25-45 years in good health.

This clone was seen only once. The rearrangement links TRBV28 to TRBJ2-2, with TRBD2 identical over 9 bases. The germline gives CDR1 MDHEN, CDR2 SYDVKM. With 5 bases clipped from V and 2 bases from J, the junction kept 3 bases outside the gene matches. This CDR3 spans 15 amino acids. The CDR3 coding sequence is TGTGCCAGCAGTCCCGGGACTAGCAACACCGGGGAGCTGTTTTTT. This codes for CASSPGTSNTGELFF.

The chain is built from TRBV10-1 and TRBJ1-5; perhaps TRBD1 as D (5 bases). With 7 bases removed from V and 7 bases from J, the gap between germline ends came to 23 bases. The CDR3 length is 16 residues. CDR1 WNHNN and CDR2 SYGVQD come from the germline V gene (reference sequence). CDR3 sequence (DNA): TGCGCCAGCAACTTTCGTGAGGGGTTCGTAAAACAGCCCCAGCATTTT. Encoded protein: CASNFREGFVKQPQHF.

Details on this clone: Mismatch with germline at one junction end may stem from a read error. J is TRBJ2-7 and V is TRBV5-6; D could derive from TRBD1 or TRBD2 (6 bases each). Per germline, CDR1 SGHDT and CDR2 YYEEEE. The CDR3 extends over 14 amino acids. The CDR3 DNA sequence: TGTGCCAGCACCTTGGGGGCGGGACCCCACGAGCAGTACTTC. Translated, it gives CASTLGAGPHEQYF.

The V call is TRBV7-9, the J call TRBJ1-2, with 7 nucleotides matching TRBD1. Per germline, CDR1 SEHNR and CDR2 FQNEAQ (reference sequence). V lost 3 bases and J lost 6; bases outside the gene matches: 1. The CDR3 has 12 residues. The CDR3, as DNA: TGTGCCAGCAGCTTGGGGACAGATGGCTACACCTTC. This encodes CASSLGTDGYTF. Complete variable domain (other parts from reference TRBV7-9 and TRBJ1-2): DTGVSQNPRHKITKRGQNVTFRCDPISEHNRLYWYRQTLGQGPEFLTYFQNEAQLEKSRLLSDRFSAERPKGSFSTLEIQRTEQGDSAMYLCASSLGTDGYTFGSGTRLTVV.

This clone was recorded only once. The chain employs TRBV7-9 and TRBJ2-2; D gene ambiguous. Trimming stripped 3 bases from V and 4 bases from J, with 9 bases between. The CDR3 is 14 residues long. Germline V gives CDR1 SEHNR, CDR2 FQNEAQ (reference sequence). In DNA form, the CDR3 reads TGTGCCAGCAGCTTGATCGCGGTCACCGGGGAGCTGTTTTTT. It translates to CASSLIAVTGELFF. Drawing the rest from reference TRBV7-9 and TRBJ2-2, the complete variable domain is DTGVSQNPRHKITKRGQNVTFRCDPISEHNRLYWYRQTLGQGPEFLTYFQNEAQLEKSRLLSDRFSAERPKGSFSTLEIQRTEQGDSAMYLCASSLIAVTGELFFGEGSRLTVL.

This chain joins TRBV27 and TRBJ2-7; TRBD2 matches at 13 bases. Germline V CDR1 and CDR2: MNHEY, SMNVEV (reference sequence). Trimming took 4 bases from V and 6 from J; bases not matched to a gene: 9. CDR3 length equals 16 residues. CDR3 nucleotide sequence: TGTGCCAGCAGTTCAATCCGGACTAGCGGGAGTGGCGAGCAGTACTTC. Amino acid sequence: CASSSIRTSGSGEQYF.

The sample holds one count of this clone. The rearrangement joins TRBV19 to TRBJ2-2; D is uncertain. The CDR3 is 13 residues long. The V gene lost 7 bases and the J gene lost 0 bases, with 6 bases spanning the gap. Germline loops: CDR1 LNHDA, CDR2 SQIVND (reference sequence). The CDR3 loop is CASIPPNTGELFF. The DNA of the CDR3 is TGTGCCAGTATCCCCCCGAACACCGGGGAGCTGTTTTTT.

In regard to this clone: Other DNA sequences in the same sample also yield this CDR3. The chain carries TRBV7-9 and TRBJ2-1; D perhaps matches TRBD1 (6 bases). From germline, CDR1 is SEHNR and CDR2 FQNEAQ (reference sequence). V dropped 3 bases and J dropped 5 bases, with 11 bases sitting between them. The CDR3 spans 14 residues. Here the CDR3 reads CASSLDSGNNEQFF. Here the CDR3 DNA reads TGTGCCAGCAGCTTGGACAGTGGGAACAATGAGCAGTTCTTC.

The chain recombines TRBV25-1 with TRBJ2-3; 7 nucleotides match TRBD2. CDR1 and CDR2 (germline): MGHDK, SYGVNS. V dropped 7 bases and J dropped 4; count of bases not matched to a gene: 8. This CDR3 is 14 amino acids long. In DNA form, the CDR3 reads TGTGCCAGCACTCGGGGCGGGAGCGCAGATACGCAGTATTTT. Translated, it gives CASTRGGSADTQYF.

This clone has only one observation. CDR3 DNA: TGCAGCGTTGAAGATCAAGGTTTCGGCAGCGGGCAGTATTTT. This sequence encodes CSVEDQGFGSGQYF. V is TRBV29-1 and J is TRBJ2-3; D perhaps matches TRBD2 (5 bases). There are 14 residues in the CDR3. The germline V gene encodes CDR1 SQVTM and CDR2 ANQGSEA. V was pared by 0 bases and J by 11 bases, with 18 bases between.

The gene calls are TRBV28 and TRBJ1-1, with no clear D. Germline CDR1 MDHEN, CDR2 SYDVKM. V lost 5 bases to trimming and J lost 11 bases, with 15 bases between them. The CDR3 runs to 12 residues. The CDR3 is CASSPRPGDAFF. The DNA for the CDR3 is TGTGCCAGCAGTCCAAGACCTGGGGATGCTTTCTTT.

The rearrangement joins TRBV5-4 to TRBJ2-7; TRBD1 aligns across 11 bases. Germline V lookup: CDR1 SGHNT, CDR2 YYREEE (reference sequence). CDR3 length equals 15 residues. Trimming took 5 bases from V and 3 from J; bases not matched to a gene: 7. In DNA, the CDR3 is TGTGCCAGCAGGATGCCGGGACAGGGGGTCTACGAGCAGTACTTC. Translated: CASRMPGQGVYEQYF.

V and J are TRBV5-5 and TRBJ2-5; tentative D call: TRBD2 (5 bases). CDR1 and CDR2 from the germline V gene are SGHKS and YYEKEE (reference sequence). The CDR3 covers 14 residues. The V and J ends lost 4 bases and 1 base respectively, with 11 bases between them. CDR3 in amino acids: CASSNGLLQETQYF. The CDR3, as DNA: TGTGCCAGCAGCAACGGACTGCTCCAAGAGACCCAGTACTTC.

The chain combines TRBV9 with TRBJ1-4; D is perhaps TRBD1 (5 bases). This CDR3 has 15 residues. V was trimmed by 0 bases and J by 8 bases, leaving 14 bases between them. Germline assignment: CDR1 SGDLS and CDR2 YYNGEE. This CDR3 reads CASSVAEGAGEKLFF. The CDR3 DNA sequence: TGTGCCAGCAGCGTAGCTGAAGGGGCGGGCGAAAAACTGTTTTTT.

The rearrangement joins TRBV11-2 to TRBJ2-1, with 13 bases matching TRBD2. The CDR3 consists of 17 residues. In germline, CDR1 is SGHAT, CDR2 FQNNGV. V lost 5 bases to trimming and J lost 5 bases; unmatched junction nucleotides: 9. CDR3 coding DNA: TGTGCCAGCAGCGTAGGGACTAGCGGGAAGGGACACAATGAGCAGTTCTTC. Translating it yields CASSVGTSGKGHNEQFF. Full variable domain (rest looked up from reference TRBV11-2 and TRBJ2-1): EAGVAQSPRYKIIEKRQSVAFWCNPISGHATLYWYQQILGQGPKLLIQFQNNGVVDDSQLPKDRFSAERLKGVDSTLKIQPAKLEDSAVYLCASSVGTSGKGHNEQFFGPGTRLTVL.

The chain joins TRBV4-1 to TRBJ2-1, with D unresolved. The germline V gene has CDR1 MGHRA and CDR2 YSYEKL. V lost 0 bases to trimming and J lost 8 bases, with 5 bases between them. CDR3 length equals 12 residues. CDR3 protein: CASSQDFYEQFF. The CDR3 region has the DNA TGCGCCAGCAGCCAAGATTTCTATGAGCAGTTCTTC.

The genes are TRBV19 and TRBJ2-7; 8 nucleotides align to TRBD2. V gave up 0 bases and J gave up 5 bases; unmatched junction bases: 12. Germline V gene sequence: CDR1 LNHDA, CDR2 SQIVND (reference sequence). CDR3 length: 17 residues. DNA for the CDR3: TGTGCCAGTAGTATAGATCTCGCCGGGAGGGCCGAAAACGAGCAGTACTTC. This sequence encodes CASSIDLAGRAENEQYF.

This chain connects TRBV27 to TRBJ2-6, with a tentative D call TRBD2 (5 bases). Germline V gene lookup returns CDR1 MNHEY and CDR2 SMNVEV (reference sequence). This CDR3 contains 16 residues. The V end was cut by 7 bases, the J end by 0 bases, with 13 bases between. The CDR3: CASKSLGSSGANVLTF. The DNA of the CDR3 is TGTGCCAGCAAATCTCTGGGGAGCTCTGGGGCCAACGTCCTGACTTTC.

The genes are TRBV7-9 and TRBJ2-7; 7 positions match TRBD1. V was pared by 9 bases and J by 0 bases, with 2 bases of the junction left unmatched. The CDR3 is 12 residues long. CDR1 and CDR2 (germline): SEHNR, FQNEAQ (reference sequence). CDR3 residues: CASGTDSYEQYF. CDR3 nucleotide sequence: TGTGCCAGTGGGACAGACTCCTACGAGCAGTACTTC.

The chain employs TRBV27 and TRBJ2-5; 7 nucleotides agree with TRBD1. Germline V gives CDR1 MNHEY, CDR2 SMNVEV (reference sequence). V lost 4 bases, J lost 2 bases, and 10 bases stayed unmatched. There are 16 residues in the CDR3. The CDR3 is CASSSIGTETQETQYF. For the CDR3, the DNA is TGTGCCAGCAGTTCAATCGGGACAGAGACTCAAGAGACCCAGTACTTC.

This chain links TRBV29-1 with TRBJ2-3; 10 positions match TRBD2. The germline gives CDR1 SQVTM, CDR2 ANQGSEA. The CDR3 is 17 residues long. The J segment lost 4 bases and the V segment lost 4 bases, leaving 14 bases of the junction unmatched. CDR3 protein: CSVALFLAGDRSDTQYF. CDR3 in DNA: TGCAGCGTTGCCCTGTTTCTAGCGGGAGACAGGTCAGATACGCAGTATTTT.

This clone was observed a single time. The CDR3 bases are TGTGCCAGCAGCTTAACAGGGGCATTGGACTACGAGCAGTACTTC. It is translated as CASSLTGALDYEQYF. The chain couples TRBV7-2 to TRBJ2-7, with TRBD1 matching 7 bases. With 2 bases clipped from V and 3 bases from J, the junction kept 7 bases outside the gene matches. Looked up from germline, CDR1 is SGHTA and CDR2 is FQGNSA. CDR3 length: 15 residues.

Note on this clone: Other DNA sequences within the sample encode an identical CDR3. This chain connects TRBV28 to TRBJ2-7; the match to TRBD1 covers 8 bases. The germline V gene encodes CDR1 MDHEN and CDR2 SYDVKM. V was pared by 4 bases and J by 3 bases, with 5 bases of the junction left unmatched. This CDR3 region has 14 residues. CDR3 protein: CASSSGTGDYEQYF. The CDR3 nucleotides are TGTGCCAGCAGTTCGGGGACAGGAGACTACGAGCAGTACTTC. Variable domain in full (rest from reference TRBV28 and TRBJ2-7): DVKVTQSSRYLVKRTGEKVFLECVQDMDHENMFWYRQDPGLGLRLIYFSYDVKMKEKGDIPEGYSVSREKKERFSLILESASTNQTSMYLCASSSGTGDYEQYFGPGTRLTVT.

The chain links TRBV7-2 to TRBJ2-5; 9 bases are a match to TRBD2. The CDR3 is made up of 17 amino acids. Trimming at V came to 5 bases and at J to 2 bases, leaving 12 bases not matched to a gene. CDR1 and CDR2 (germline): SGHTA, FQGNSA. CDR3 sequence: CASSRLSGLAGQETQYF. The CDR3 DNA follows: TGTGCCAGCAGCCGCCTCTCCGGGCTAGCGGGACAAGAGACCCAGTACTTC. The whole variable domain, filled in from reference TRBV7-2 and TRBJ2-5, reads GAGVSQSPSNKVTEKGKDVELRCDPISGHTALYWYRQSLGQGLEFLIYFQGNSAPDKSGLPSDRFSAERTGGSVSTLTIQRTQQEDSAVYLCASSRLSGLAGQETQYFGPGTRLLVL.

The rearrangement uses TRBV28 and TRBJ2-2; D is unclear. Germline V gene lookup returns CDR1 MDHEN and CDR2 SYDVKM. The CDR3 covers 14 residues. The V and J ends lost 7 bases and 5 bases respectively, with 14 bases between them. CDR3 amino acids: CASTLLVGTGELFF. The CDR3 DNA reads TGTGCCAGCACCCTTCTGGTGGGAACCGGGGAGCTGTTTTTT.

This chain uses TRBV4-3 with TRBJ2-7; D is perhaps TRBD1 (6 bases). CDR1 and CDR2 from the germline V gene are LGHNA and YSLEER. CDR3 size: 14 residues. Trimming removed 4 bases at V and 3 bases at J, with 13 bases between. The CDR3 region has the DNA TGCGCCAGCAGCCCCGGGACAACCATCTACGAGCAGTACTTC. This translates into CASSPGTTIYEQYF.

This sequence joins TRBV7-8 and TRBJ2-7; D gene unclear. The CDR3 covers 13 residues. V was trimmed by 3 bases and J by 0 bases, leaving 6 bases between them. Germline V gene sequence: CDR1 SGHVS, CDR2 FQNEAQ. The CDR3 reads CASSFLDSYEQYF. The CDR3, as DNA: TGTGCCAGCAGCTTTCTAGACTCCTACGAGCAGTACTTC.